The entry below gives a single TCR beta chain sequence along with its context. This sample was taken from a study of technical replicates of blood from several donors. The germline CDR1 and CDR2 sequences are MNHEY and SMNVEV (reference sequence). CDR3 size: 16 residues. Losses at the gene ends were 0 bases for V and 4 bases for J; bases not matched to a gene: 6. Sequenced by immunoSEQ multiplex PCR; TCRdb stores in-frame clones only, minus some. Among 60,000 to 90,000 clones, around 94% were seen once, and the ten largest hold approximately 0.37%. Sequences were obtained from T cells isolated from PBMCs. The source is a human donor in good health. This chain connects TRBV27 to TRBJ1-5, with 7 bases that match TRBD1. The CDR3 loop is CASSLSGTARNQPQHF. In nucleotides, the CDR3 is TGTGCCAGCAGTTTATCCGGGACAGCCAGAAATCAGCCCCAGCATTTT.